These 19 T cell receptor beta chains originate from one sample sequenced in a study of blood T cell repertoires in COVID-19. Assay used: immunoSEQ multiplex PCR; TCRdb lists only in-frame clones, some missing. The repertoire holds about 370,000 clones, with roughly 90% as singletons. Sample: peripheral blood. The receptors were sampled from a woman in her 30s with COVID-19, enrolled during active disease.

This clone was observed a handful of times. The rearrangement joins TRBV29-1 to TRBJ2-1; 8 nucleotides match TRBD2. V lost 5 bases and J lost 4; bases outside the gene matches: 10. Germline V gene data show CDR1 as SQVTM and CDR2 as ANQGSEA. This CDR3 has 15 residues. CDR3 sequence: CSVRELAVEYNEQFF. As DNA, the CDR3 is TGCAGCGTTCGAGAACTAGCGGTGGAATACAATGAGCAGTTCTTC.

V and J are TRBV12-3 or TRBV12-4 and TRBJ2-2; the D is unclear. The CDR3 extends over 13 amino acids. Trimming stripped 6 bases from V and 1 base from J, with 6 bases between. CDR3 DNA sequence: TGTGCCAGCAGCCAGGAGAACACCGGGGAGCTGTTTTTT. Protein product: CASSQENTGELFF.

The CDR3 is CASSFGTGKDTQYF. The CDR3, as DNA: TGTGCCAGCAGTTTCGGGACAGGGAAAGATACGCAGTATTTT. The chain uses TRBV28 and TRBJ2-3; 9 positions match TRBD1. The CDR3 runs 14 residues. Germline CDR1 reads MDHEN; CDR2 reads SYDVKM. Trimming at V came to 3 bases and at J to 5 bases, leaving 3 bases not matched to a gene.

The V call is TRBV5-8, the J call TRBJ1-2; 8 bases are shared with TRBD1. Germline V CDR1 and CDR2: SGHTS, YDEGEE. With 6 bases clipped from V and 8 bases from J, the junction kept 15 bases outside the gene matches. The CDR3 totals 15 residues. In DNA form, the CDR3 reads TGTGCCAGCACCGAAAACCAGGGGGCCGGTTTCGGCTACACCTTC. Translating it yields CASTENQGAGFGYTF.

This clone was observed a few times. The rearrangement joins TRBV5-4 to TRBJ1-2; 10 nucleotides line up with TRBD1. This CDR3 comprises 13 residues. Germline CDR1 reads SGHNT; CDR2 reads YYREEE (reference sequence). V dropped 5 bases and J dropped 5; count of bases not matched to a gene: 3. CDR3 nucleotide sequence: TGTGCCAGCAGGACAGGGGGCGGTTATGGCTACACCTTC. It yields the protein CASRTGGGYGYTF. The full variable domain, with the rest looked up from reference TRBV5-4 and TRBJ1-2, is ETGVTQSPTHLIKTRGQQVTLRCSSQSGHNTVSWYQQALGQGPQFIFQYYREEENGRGNFPPRFSGLQFPNYSSELNVNALELDDSALYLCASRTGGGYGYTFGSGTRLTVV.

V is TRBV18 and J is TRBJ1-6; D unresolved. CDR3 length equals 18 residues. Trimming left V 4 bases short and J 7 bases short, with 23 bases between. The germline V gene encodes CDR1 KGHSH and CDR2 LQKENI. CDR3 sequence (DNA): TGTGCCAGCTCACTTAACTCTTTTTCCGGAGACCAGAATTCACCCCTCCACTTT. This encodes CASSLNSFSGDQNSPLHF.

The chain recombines TRBV4-1 with TRBJ2-5, with D maybe TRBD1 (6 bases). Germline CDR1 and CDR2: MGHRA and YSYEKL. V lost 0 bases to trimming and J lost 7 bases, with 18 bases between them. This CDR3 is built from 16 residues. The DNA of the CDR3 is TGCGCCAGCAGCCAAGATTATCGAAGGGGGTGGGGGACCCAGTACTTC. Amino acid sequence: CASSQDYRRGWGTQYF.

V is TRBV5-6 and J is TRBJ1-5; maybe TRBD1 (5 bases). The length of the CDR3 is 15 residues. Per germline, CDR1 SGHDT and CDR2 YYEEEE. V dropped 4 bases and J dropped 3 bases, with 14 bases sitting between them. The CDR3 DNA reads TGTGCCAGCAGCACAGGATCAACGCCCAATCAGCCCCAGCATTTT. Translated, it gives CASSTGSTPNQPQHF.

The V call is TRBV6-2 or TRBV6-3, the J call TRBJ2-7, with TRBD2 identical over 8 bases. Per the germline V gene, CDR1 is MNHEY and CDR2 is SVGEGT. V shed 1 base and J 4 bases; nucleotides not matched to a gene: 6. The CDR3 consists of 15 residues. The CDR3 bases are TGTGCCAGCAGTTACTACAGTTCGGGGGGGTACGAGCAGTACTTC. This encodes CASSYYSSGGYEQYF.

In the case of this clone: Other DNA sequences within the sample encode an identical CDR3. The chain combines TRBV5-1 with TRBJ2-1; 8 bases are a match to TRBD2. V shed 0 bases, J shed 3 bases, and the junction held 2 bases outside the gene matches. Germline V gives CDR1 SGHRS, CDR2 YFSETQ. This CDR3 has 15 residues. CDR3: CASSLDSGVYNEQFF. The DNA of the CDR3 is TGCGCCAGCAGCTTGGATAGCGGGGTCTACAATGAGCAGTTCTTC.

Comments on this clone: Mismatch with germline at one junction end may stem from a read error. The chain recombines TRBV15 with TRBJ1-1, with 10 bases lining up with TRBD1. Germline V gene sequence: CDR1 LNHNV, CDR2 YYDKDF (reference sequence). The CDR3 totals 13 residues. DNA for the CDR3: TGTGCCACCAGCAGGGGCGGGACAGGGGTAAGTGCGTTT. Its protein is CATSRGGTGVSAF.

The rearrangement links TRBV6-2 or TRBV6-3 to TRBJ1-5, with D possibly being TRBD1 (6 bases). The CDR3 covers 14 residues. V lost 4 bases, J lost 6 bases, and 13 bases lay in between. Germline V lookup: CDR1 MNHEY, CDR2 SVGEGT. CDR3 sequence: CASSSLQGGQPQHF. CDR3 in DNA: TGTGCCAGCAGTTCTTTACAGGGTGGTCAGCCCCAGCATTTT.

The rearrangement joins TRBV6-5 to TRBJ2-5; 16 nucleotides match TRBD2. V lost 8 bases to trimming and J lost 5 bases; unmatched junction nucleotides: 2. Germline-derived CDR1 and CDR2 are MNHEY and SVGAGI. The CDR3 totals 14 residues. CDR3 nucleotide sequence: TGTGCCAGCGCGGGACTAGCGGGAGGGGAGACCCAGTACTTC. Translating it yields CASAGLAGGETQYF.

This clone was seen only a few times. The chain carries TRBV6-5 and TRBJ2-5; 11 bases fit TRBD1. The junction had 7 bases not matched to a gene; V was cut back by 2 bases and J by 5 bases. This CDR3 region has 16 residues. The germline CDR1 and CDR2 sequences are MNHEY and SVGAGI. CDR3 coding DNA: TGTGCCAGCAGTTACGCCGGGACAGGGGGTAGGGAGACCCAGTACTTC. It specifies CASSYAGTGGRETQYF.

The rearrangement links TRBV6-5 to TRBJ2-7; TRBD1 agrees at 11 bases. The CDR3 has 14 amino acids. CDR1 is MNHEY, CDR2 SVGAGI, per germline. The trim removed 6 bases at V and 6 bases at J, leaving 7 bases unmatched. This CDR3 reads CASRFRDRGIEQYF. As DNA, the CDR3 is TGTGCCAGCAGGTTCCGGGACAGGGGGATCGAGCAGTACTTC.

The rearrangement links TRBV2 to TRBJ2-7, with 7 nucleotides matching TRBD2. This CDR3 is built from 13 residues. Germline V CDR1 and CDR2: SNHLY, FYNNEI. V was clipped by 7 bases and J by 5 bases; unmatched bases: 8. DNA for the CDR3: TGTGCCAGCACAACACTAGCGACCCACGAGCAGTACTTC. This sequence encodes CASTTLATHEQYF.

The chain has TRBV4-3 and TRBJ1-1, with TRBD1 identical over 7 bases. The CDR3 has 14 amino acids. Looked up from germline, CDR1 is LGHNA and CDR2 is YSLEER. The V and J ends lost 2 bases and 1 base, in that order; junction bases with no gene match: 1. The CDR3 DNA reads as TGCGCCAGCAGCCAACGACAGGGGAACACTGAAGCTTTCTTT. Protein product: CASSQRQGNTEAFF.

The gene calls are TRBV5-6 and TRBJ2-5; 9 bases agree with TRBD2. CDR1 is SGHDT, CDR2 YYEEEE, per germline. V shed 4 bases, J shed 4 bases, and the junction held 8 bases outside the gene matches. CDR3 size: 15 residues. CDR3 DNA sequence: TGTGCCAGCAGCCTGCGGGGTAGCGGGAGAGAGACCCAGTACTTC. Translating gives CASSLRGSGRETQYF.

The V call is TRBV10-1, the J call TRBJ1-4; 11 nucleotides line up with TRBD1. This CDR3 is built from 19 residues. V was pared by 0 bases and J by 2 bases, with 8 bases of the junction left unmatched. Germline loops: CDR1 WNHNN, CDR2 SYGVQD (reference sequence). CDR3 residues: CASSESSLGQGVTNEKLFF. For the CDR3, the DNA is TGCGCCAGCAGTGAGTCGAGTTTGGGACAGGGGGTCACTAATGAAAAACTGTTTTTT.